This T cell receptor beta chain is from a study of cytomegalovirus exposure and HLA in healthy donors. Study findings and constraints: Overall, approximately 150 TCR beta chains were annotated as cytomegalovirus-associated. For cytomegalovirus status, the classifier reportedly gave diagnoses with high specificity and sensitivity.

Clones were sequenced by immunoSEQ multiplex PCR, and TCRdb holds only the in-frame ones, with some missing. The data hold roughly 230,000 clones, with roughly 91% observed a single time. Separate from the approximately 670-subject first cohort was the approximately 130-subject validation cohort, to which the donors belonged. CDR3 length: 12 amino acids. Per germline, CDR1 SNHLY and CDR2 FYNNEI. V shed 11 bases and J 15 bases; nucleotides not matched to a gene: 14. Concerning this clone: The antigen is not known.

The chain couples TRBV2 to TRBJ2-1, with 9 positions matching TRBD1. The TCR comes from a woman aged 25 to 45 in good health and CMV-seronegative. Sequencing used PBMCs. The CDR3 is CALGMGTGYTFF. DNA for the CDR3: TGTGCCCTAGGTATGGGGACAGGGTATACGTTCTTC.